What follows is one T cell receptor (beta chain) and its context. The record originates from a study of blood T cell repertoires in COVID-19. Only in-frame clones appear in the TCRdb table, and some are missing; sequencing was by immunoSEQ multiplex PCR. The data show around 200,000 clones, with 70% to 90% seen just once and over 1% held by the top ten. Germline trimming cut 3 bases from V and 5 bases from J; bases unmatched to any gene: 11. The CDR3 runs 16 residues. From germline, CDR1 is SQVTM and CDR2 ANQGSEA. The specimen sequenced was PBMCs or T cells enriched from blood (not recorded which). The TCR was taken from a man aged 25 to 40 who had recovered from COVID-19. V and J are TRBV29-1 and TRBJ2-5; 11 positions match TRBD1. DNA of the CDR3: TGCAGCGTTGACCCCCTGGACAGGGGGCGTAGGGAGACCCAGTACTTC. The encoded protein is CSVDPLDRGRRETQYF.